This T cell receptor (beta chain) appears in the sequencing data of a study of blood T cell repertoires in COVID-19. Study processing details: Using reference gene primer amplification, nucleated cell counts were estimated. Profiled with immunoSEQ multiplex PCR; TCRdb holds only in-frame clones, not every one. V and J calls plus clone size are reproduced from that table; the DNA served to infer D and trimming. The sample yields 120,000 to 150,000 clones, roughly 88% seen once. This clone was seen just once. The ends were cut back, 6 bases at V and 9 bases at J, with 9 bases in the middle. The CDR3 contains 11 residues. Looked up from germline, CDR1 is MNHEY and CDR2 is SMNVEV (reference sequence).

The rearrangement joins TRBV27 to TRBJ2-1; TRBD2 might be the D (6 bases). The sequencing sample was made of PBMCs or T cells enriched from blood (not recorded which). The TCR was taken from a woman aged 30 to 39 with acute COVID-19. The CDR3 protein is CASSPGVEQFF. The CDR3 bases are TGTGCCAGCAGCCCGGGGGTTGAGCAGTTCTTC.